The source of this TCR beta chain is a study of T cell clonotyping in hematopoietic cell transplantation. Regarding the study as a whole: Graft donor and pretransplant recipient Inverse Simpson Index values predicted broader posttransplant TCR diversity. Recipient TCR diversity dropped after transplant; expanded clonotypes rose from day 30 to 180. No sorting was done, leaving CD4 and CD8 contributions mixed.

Concerning this clone: Its antigen is undetermined.

The protocol was immunoSEQ multiplex PCR, while the TCRdb copy is restricted to in-frame clones and leaves out a portion. The repertoire holds 12,000 to 15,000 clones, with approximately 97% as singletons. This CDR3 has 17 amino acids. Germline CDR1 is SGHAT and CDR2 is FQNNGV. The V segment lost 3 bases and the J segment 4 bases; nucleotides outside the gene matches: 13. Blood collection times were about day -28 and days 30, 100, 180 posttransplant. The chain is built from TRBV11-2 and TRBJ2-7; 9 nucleotides match TRBD1. This TCR was sampled from a female patient in her fifties who had an allogeneic stem cell transplant from an unrelated donor, so T cells may come from the graft donor. Some clones in this sample may be carry-over from other donors' samples. The sequences come from peripheral blood mononuclear cells, collected 30 days after allogeneic stem cell transplant. CDR3 residues: CASSFWDRELGNYEQYF. CDR3 bases: TGTGCCAGCAGCTTCTGGGACAGGGAGTTAGGAAATTACGAGCAGTACTTC. Variable domain in full (rest from reference TRBV11-2 and TRBJ2-7): EAGVAQSPRYKIIEKRQSVAFWCNPISGHATLYWYQQILGQGPKLLIQFQNNGVVDDSQLPKDRFSAERLKGVDSTLKIQPAKLEDSAVYLCASSFWDRELGNYEQYFGPGTRLTVT.